The clone carrying this T cell receptor beta chain was observed a few times. Its antigen is not identified. Germline-derived CDR1 and CDR2 are SGHRS and YFSETQ. This CDR3 is built from 16 residues. J gave up 1 base and V 3 bases, and 6 bases lay outside the gene matches. PCR employed 60 Vbeta and 13 Jbeta primers. Clones were read by immunoSEQ multiplex PCR, and TCRdb kept only the in-frame ones, dropping some. The table lists roughly 97,000 clones, roughly a tenth of them singletons, with over 4.5% in the top ten. The entry originates in a study of cytomegalovirus exposure and HLA in healthy donors. Overall study findings and caveats: Earlier analysis found most TCR beta V segments productive about 90% or about 30% of the time. On later analysis, the bulk of CMV-associated TCR beta chains appeared to be HLA-restricted.

Samples came from healthy bone marrow donors. The J gene is TRBJ2-1, the V gene TRBV5-1; 8 bases match TRBD1. The TCR was taken from a man in his forties in good health and CMV-seropositive. The sample comprised PBMCs. The CDR3, as DNA: TGCGCCAGCAGCTACATGGACAGGGCATCCTACAATGAGCAGTTCTTC. Translation gives CASSYMDRASYNEQFF.